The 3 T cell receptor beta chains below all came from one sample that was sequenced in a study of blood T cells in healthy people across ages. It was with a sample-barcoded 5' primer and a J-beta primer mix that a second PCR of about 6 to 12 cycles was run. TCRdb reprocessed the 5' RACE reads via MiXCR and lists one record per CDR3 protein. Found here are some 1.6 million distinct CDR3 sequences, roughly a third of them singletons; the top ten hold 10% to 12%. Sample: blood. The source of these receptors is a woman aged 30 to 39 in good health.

The CDR3 DNA is TGTGCCAGCAGGCCCGGGGGGACCGGTGGGGATACGCAGTATTTT. This gives the protein CASRPGGTGGDTQYF. The chain has TRBV2 and TRBJ2-3, with TRBD2 matching over 7 bases. The CDR3 has 15 amino acids. The junction had 12 bases not matched to a gene; V was cut back by 6 bases and J by 6 bases. Germline CDR1 reads SNHLY; CDR2 reads FYNNEI.

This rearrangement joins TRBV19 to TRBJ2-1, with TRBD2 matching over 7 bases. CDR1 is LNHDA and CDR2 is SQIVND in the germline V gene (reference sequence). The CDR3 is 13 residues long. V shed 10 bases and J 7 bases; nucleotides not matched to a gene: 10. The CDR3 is CATRWGGDNEQFF. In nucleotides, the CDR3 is TGTGCCACCCGATGGGGAGGGGATAATGAGCAGTTCTTC.

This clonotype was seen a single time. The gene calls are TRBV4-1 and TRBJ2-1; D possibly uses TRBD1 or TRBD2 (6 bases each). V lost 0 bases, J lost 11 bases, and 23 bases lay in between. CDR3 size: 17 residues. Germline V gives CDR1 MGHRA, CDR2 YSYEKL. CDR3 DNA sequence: TGCGCCAGCAGCCAAGATCACGGGACACTAGCCTACAGTAAGCAGTTCTTC. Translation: CASSQDHGTLAYSKQFF.